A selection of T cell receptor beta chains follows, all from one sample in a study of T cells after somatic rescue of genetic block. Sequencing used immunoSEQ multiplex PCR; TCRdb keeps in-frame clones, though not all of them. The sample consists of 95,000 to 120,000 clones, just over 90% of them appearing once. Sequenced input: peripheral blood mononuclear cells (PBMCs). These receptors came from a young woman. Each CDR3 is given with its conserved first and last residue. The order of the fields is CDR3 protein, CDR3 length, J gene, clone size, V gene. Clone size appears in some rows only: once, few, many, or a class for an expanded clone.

cdr3_aa: CASSPRGQSGYTF
cdr3_length: 13
j_call: TRBJ1-2
clone_size: .
v_call: TRBV7-2

cdr3_aa: CASSEAWGSGYEQYF
cdr3_length: 15
j_call: TRBJ2-7
clone_size: .
v_call: TRBV6-1

cdr3_aa: CASSRDRVIAKNIQYF
cdr3_length: 16
j_call: TRBJ2-4
clone_size: once
v_call: TRBV4-1

cdr3_aa: CASSGSGDQPQHF
cdr3_length: 13
j_call: TRBJ1-5
clone_size: .
v_call: TRBV2

cdr3_aa: CASSHHYNEQFF
cdr3_length: 12
j_call: TRBJ2-1
clone_size: .
v_call: TRBV4-1

cdr3_aa: CASKRAVRPLRRSYGYTF
cdr3_length: 18
j_call: TRBJ1-2
clone_size: .
v_call: TRBV7-2

cdr3_aa: CAWSPTDTQYF
cdr3_length: 11
j_call: TRBJ2-3
clone_size: .
v_call: TRBV30

cdr3_aa: CASTTLPGRISGANVLTF
cdr3_length: 18
j_call: TRBJ2-6
clone_size: .
v_call: TRBV28

cdr3_aa: CATSRAGRGGTDTQYF
cdr3_length: 16
j_call: TRBJ2-3
clone_size: .
v_call: TRBV15

cdr3_aa: CASSVTGGINTGELFF
cdr3_length: 16
j_call: TRBJ2-2
clone_size: .
v_call: TRBV25-1

cdr3_aa: CASVLGGRNTDTQYF
cdr3_length: 15
j_call: TRBJ2-3
clone_size: .
v_call: TRBV5-1

cdr3_aa: CSVSGGSFNTEAFF
cdr3_length: 14
j_call: TRBJ1-1
clone_size: .
v_call: TRBV29-1

cdr3_aa: CASSRGGQNGSPLHF
cdr3_length: 15
j_call: TRBJ1-6
clone_size: .
v_call: TRBV4-1

cdr3_aa: CASSLMGPTNTEAFF
cdr3_length: 15
j_call: TRBJ1-1
clone_size: .
v_call: TRBV7-2

cdr3_aa: CASSPGTGGTGELFF
cdr3_length: 15
j_call: TRBJ2-2
clone_size: .
v_call: TRBV7-2

cdr3_aa: CASSLPGANTGELFF
cdr3_length: 15
j_call: TRBJ2-2
clone_size: .
v_call: TRBV11-3

cdr3_aa: CASSAGQGSSGNTIYF
cdr3_length: 16
j_call: TRBJ1-3
clone_size: .
v_call: TRBV5-1

cdr3_aa: CASSPRTGRGETQYF
cdr3_length: 15
j_call: TRBJ2-5
clone_size: .
v_call: TRBV5-4